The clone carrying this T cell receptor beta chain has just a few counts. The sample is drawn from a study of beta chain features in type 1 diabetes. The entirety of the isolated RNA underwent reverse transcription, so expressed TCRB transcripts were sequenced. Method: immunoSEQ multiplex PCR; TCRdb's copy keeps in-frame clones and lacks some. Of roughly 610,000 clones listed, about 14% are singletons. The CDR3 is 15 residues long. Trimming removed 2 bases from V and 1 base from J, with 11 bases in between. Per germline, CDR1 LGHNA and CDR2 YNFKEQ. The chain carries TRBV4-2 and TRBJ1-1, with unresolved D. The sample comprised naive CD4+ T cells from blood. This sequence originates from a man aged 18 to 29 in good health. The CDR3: CASSQLDVGNTEAFF. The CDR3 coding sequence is TGTGCCAGCAGCCAATTAGATGTAGGGAACACTGAAGCTTTCTTT.